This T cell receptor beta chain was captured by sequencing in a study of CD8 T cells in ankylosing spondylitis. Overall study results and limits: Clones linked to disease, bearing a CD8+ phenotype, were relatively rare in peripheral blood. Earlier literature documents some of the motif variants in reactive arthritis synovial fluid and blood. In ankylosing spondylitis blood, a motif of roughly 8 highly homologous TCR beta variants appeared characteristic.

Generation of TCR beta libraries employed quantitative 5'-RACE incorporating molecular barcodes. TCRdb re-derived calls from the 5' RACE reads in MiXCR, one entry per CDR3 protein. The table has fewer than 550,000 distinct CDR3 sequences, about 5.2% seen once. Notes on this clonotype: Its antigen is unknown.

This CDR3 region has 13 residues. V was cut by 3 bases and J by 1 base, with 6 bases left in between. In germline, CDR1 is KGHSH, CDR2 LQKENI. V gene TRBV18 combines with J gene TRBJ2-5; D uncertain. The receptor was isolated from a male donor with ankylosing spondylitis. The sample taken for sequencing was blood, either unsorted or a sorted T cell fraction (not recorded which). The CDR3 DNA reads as TGTGCCAGCTCACCGGACCTCCAAGAGACCCAGTACTTC. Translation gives CASSPDLQETQYF.